This T cell receptor beta chain originates from a study of blood T cells in healthy people across ages (dated by TCRdb to between 2015 and 2016). Regarding the complete study: In model experiments, template switching captured roughly one uniquely barcoded TCR beta cDNA molecule for every two T cells. Using deep sequencing normalized with unique cDNA molecular identifiers, the study measured how TCR beta repertoire diversity changes with age. The donors were divided into four age groups: young (average approximately 17 years), middle-aged (about 41), aged (around 67) and long-lived (82). To avoid experimental bias, donors of different ages were distributed randomly across sequencing lanes. For two donors (one aged 18 to 29 and one aged 80 or older), the study analyzed two additional independent replicas of 1 million unique cDNA reads from the same blood draw. The investigation overall reported the following: As age increased, observed TCR beta diversity per million T cells dropped in a roughly linear way, and a significant reduction was already evident by age about 36. Estimates of total diversity based on one million sequenced T cells were considered lower bounds and underestimates. Since profiling was done on bulk unsorted PBMCs, naive and antigen-experienced compartments could not be conclusively compared. The CMV infection status of donors was not known, potentially confounding age-related changes in expanded clonotypes. There was a strong correlation between observed TCR beta diversity and the percentage of naive T cells measured by flow cytometry. Compared with the aged group, the long-lived group had more naive CD4+ T cells, fewer expanded clones and increased TCR diversity, a pattern suggesting age selection.

Systemically healthy Caucasian individuals from Russia, some 38 in total and aged about 6 to 100 years, were included as donors. Around 10 milliliters of peripheral blood were collected from each donor into EDTA-treated Vacutainer tubes. Ficoll-Paque density-gradient centrifugation was used to isolate PBMCs, with at least 6 million per sample. Total RNA was extracted from PBMCs with Trizol reagent, with at least 5.5 micrograms obtained per sample. For every donor, an aliquot of PBMCs went through flow cytometry to measure the percentages of naive CD45RAhigh/CD27high T cells. The V and J ends are trimmed by 6 bases and 0 bases, leaving 17 bases between them. Taken from cysteine to phenylalanine, the CDR3 has 16 residues. Only the CDR3 region is kept as DNA, spanning 48 bases read in frame from base 1. The method was 5' RACE. The sequencer was an Illumina HiSeq 2500. The second PCR ran for about 6 to 12 cycles and used a J-beta primer mix along with a sample-barcoded 5' primer. A unique molecular identifier was introduced onto each TCR beta cDNA molecule by a template-switch 5' adaptor carrying 12 random nucleotides. At least 2.5 million CDR3-containing paired-end reads were obtained from each sample. The Mint cDNA synthesis kit, primed by a TRBC-specific oligonucleotide, was used to synthesize first-strand cDNA from all RNA. Following uracil-DNA glycosylase treatment, all cDNA underwent a first 18-cycle PCR with the universal primers M1SS and BC2_uni_R. The source study handled its data this way. For normalization, 1 million high-quality reads, each with a distinct molecular identifier, were randomly selected from each sample. Instead of being binned into consensus sequences, reads that shared molecular identifiers were thrown out. CDR3 identification, clonotype clustering and error correction used MiTCR with a Q25 quality threshold and the strictest error-elimination algorithm. Lower-bound total TCR beta diversity was estimated with a nonparametric unseen species model using Euler transformation. TCRdb's own reprocessing of the public reads used fastp at Q25 and MiXCR and kept productive beta chains. Identical CDR3 proteins give one entry, which carries the most common genes and DNA. What appears here as the V and J calls and clone size reflects TCRdb's work, not the paper's. Across this sample there are about 2 million distinct CDR3 sequences, with about 49% seen only once. The ten most abundant clones make up roughly 2.1% of the sample.

This clonotype came up a few times. It has no known antigen specificity. There are no base qualities to consult, and no much larger clone falls within one base. Sequenced: blood. The V and J segments used are TRBV12-3 or TRBV12-4 and TRBJ1-2; tentative D gene TRBD1, with 5 bases matching. The sequence was collected from a middle-aged woman in good health. This receptor carries the CDR3 CASSLGRDVANYGYTF. The base sequence is TGTGCCAGCAGCCTCGGGCGGGACGTAGCTAACTATGGCTACACCTTC.